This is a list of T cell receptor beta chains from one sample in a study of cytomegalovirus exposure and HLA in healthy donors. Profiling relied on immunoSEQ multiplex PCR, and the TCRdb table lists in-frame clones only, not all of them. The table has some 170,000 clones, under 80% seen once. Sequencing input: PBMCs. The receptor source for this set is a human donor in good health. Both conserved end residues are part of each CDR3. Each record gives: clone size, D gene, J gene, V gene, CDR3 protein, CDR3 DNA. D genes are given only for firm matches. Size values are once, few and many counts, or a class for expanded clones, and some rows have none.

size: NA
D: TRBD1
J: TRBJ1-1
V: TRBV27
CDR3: CASSSLQGAGEVTEAFF
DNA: TGTGCCAGCAGTTCGCTACAGGGGGCGGGAGAGGTCACTGAAGCTTTCTTT

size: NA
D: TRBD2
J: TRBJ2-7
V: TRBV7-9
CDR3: CASSFLLAGTYEQYF
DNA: TGTGCCAGCAGCTTTCTGCTAGCGGGGACCTACGAGCAGTACTTC

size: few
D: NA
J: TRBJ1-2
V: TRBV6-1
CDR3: CASSEVANYGYTF
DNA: TGTGCCAGCAGTGAGGTAGCTAACTATGGCTACACCTTC

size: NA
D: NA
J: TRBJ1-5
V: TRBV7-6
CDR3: CASSRLQGYNQPQHF
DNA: TGTGCCAGCAGCAGGCTCCAGGGCTACAATCAGCCCCAGCATTTT

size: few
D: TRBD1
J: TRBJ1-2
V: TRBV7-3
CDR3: CASSLTGLGAGYTF
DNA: TGTGCCAGCAGCTTGACAGGGTTGGGGGCTGGCTACACCTTC

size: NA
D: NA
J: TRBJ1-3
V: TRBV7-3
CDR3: CASSPYSGNTIYF
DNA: TGTGCCAGCAGCCCCTACTCTGGAAACACCATATATTTT

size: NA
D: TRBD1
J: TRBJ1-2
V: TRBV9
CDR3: CASSVGQGAYGYTF
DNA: TGTGCCAGCAGCGTAGGGCAGGGGGCGTATGGCTACACCTTC

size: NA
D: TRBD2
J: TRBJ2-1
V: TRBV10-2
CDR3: CASSGARGAGGYNEQFF
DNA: TGCGCCAGCAGTGGGGCGCGGGGAGCGGGGGGTTACAATGAGCAGTTCTTC

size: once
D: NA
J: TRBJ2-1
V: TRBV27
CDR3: CASSLGGWGNEQFF
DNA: TGTGCCAGCAGTTTAGGGGGGTGGGGCAATGAGCAGTTCTTC

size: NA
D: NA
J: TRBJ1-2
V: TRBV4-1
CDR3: CASSQLTTGFYGYTF
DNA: TGCGCCAGCAGCCAACTAACCACCGGGTTCTATGGCTACACCTTC

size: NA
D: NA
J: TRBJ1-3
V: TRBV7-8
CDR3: CASSLVVPGELGNTIYF
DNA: TGTGCCAGCAGCTTAGTCGTCCCAGGGGAACTCGGAAACACCATATATTTT

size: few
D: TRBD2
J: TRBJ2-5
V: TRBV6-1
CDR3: CASIISGGRGETQYF
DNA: TGTGCCAGCATTATTAGCGGGGGCCGGGGGGAGACCCAGTACTTC

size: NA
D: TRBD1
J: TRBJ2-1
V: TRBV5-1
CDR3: CASSLMLRTGENNEQFF
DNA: TGCGCCAGCAGCTTGATGCTTAGGACAGGCGAAAACAATGAGCAGTTCTTC

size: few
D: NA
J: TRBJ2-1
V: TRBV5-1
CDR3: CASSLAGGSSYNEQFF
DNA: TGCGCCAGCAGCTTGGCAGGGGGGAGCTCCTACAATGAGCAGTTCTTC

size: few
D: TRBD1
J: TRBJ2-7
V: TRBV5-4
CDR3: CASSLPGGNEQYF
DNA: TGTGCCAGCAGTCTTCCAGGGGGCAACGAGCAGTACTTC

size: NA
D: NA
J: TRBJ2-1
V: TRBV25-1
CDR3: CASSESDGHLYNEQFF
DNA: TGTGCCAGCAGTGAATCTGATGGCCACCTTTACAATGAGCAGTTCTTC

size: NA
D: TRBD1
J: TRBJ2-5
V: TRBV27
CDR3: CASSPLQGQGPQETQYF
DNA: TGTGCCAGCAGTCCACTCCAGGGACAGGGACCGCAAGAGACCCAGTACTTC

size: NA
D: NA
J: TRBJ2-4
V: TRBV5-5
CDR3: CASSLPGGTAKNIQYF
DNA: TGTGCCAGCAGCTTGCCTGGGGGGACAGCCAAAAACATTCAGTACTTC

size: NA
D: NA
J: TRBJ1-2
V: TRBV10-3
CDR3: CAIGRTDFNYGYTF
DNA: TGTGCCATCGGCCGGACAGACTTTAACTATGGCTACACCTTC

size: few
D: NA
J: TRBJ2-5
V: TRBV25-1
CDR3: CASSESGTNQETQYF
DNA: TGTGCCAGCAGTGAATCCGGGACAAACCAAGAGACCCAGTACTTC

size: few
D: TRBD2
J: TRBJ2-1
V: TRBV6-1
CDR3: CASSDLPSFLAGGRNEQFF
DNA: TGTGCCAGCAGTGACCTACCAAGCTTTCTAGCGGGGGGGCGCAATGAGCAGTTCTTC

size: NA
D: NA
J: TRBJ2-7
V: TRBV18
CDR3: CASSAGTSYEQYF
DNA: TGTGCCAGCTCGGCCGGGACATCTTACGAGCAGTACTTC

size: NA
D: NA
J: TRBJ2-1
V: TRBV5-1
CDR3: CASTSRRHRDNRFF
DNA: TGCGCCAGCACCAGTCGACGACACAGGGATAATCGGTTCTTC

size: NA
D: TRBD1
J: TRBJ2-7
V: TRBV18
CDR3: CASSPGGTGTYEQYF
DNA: TGTGCCAGCTCCCCTGGCGGGACAGGAACTTACGAGCAGTACTTC

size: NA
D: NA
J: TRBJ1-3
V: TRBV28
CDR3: CASSLGEQLLGNTIYF
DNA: TGTGCCAGCAGTTTAGGGGAGCAGTTGTTGGGAAACACCATATATTTT

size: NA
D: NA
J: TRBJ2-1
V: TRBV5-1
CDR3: CASSPDLSASDNEQFF
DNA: TGCGCCAGCAGCCCCGACTTGTCAGCTAGCGACAATGAGCAGTTCTTC

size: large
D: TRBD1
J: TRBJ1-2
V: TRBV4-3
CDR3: CASSQAPGGFYTF
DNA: TGCGCCAGCAGCCAAGCCCCAGGGGGGTTCTACACCTTC

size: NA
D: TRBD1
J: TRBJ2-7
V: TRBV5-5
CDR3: CASSLDPDRAYEQYF
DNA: TGTGCCAGCAGCTTGGACCCGGACAGGGCCTACGAGCAGTACTTC

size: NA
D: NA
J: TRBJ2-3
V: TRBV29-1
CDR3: CSVAVTSTDTQYF
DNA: TGCAGCGTTGCGGTGACAAGCACAGATACGCAGTATTTT

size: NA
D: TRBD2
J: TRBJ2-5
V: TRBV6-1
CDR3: CASSGGSGGARPETQYF
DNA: TGTGCCAGCAGTGGCGGCTCGGGGGGGGCGAGGCCAGAGACCCAGTACTTC

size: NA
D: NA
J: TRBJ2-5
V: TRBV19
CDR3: CASSIDPVGETQYF
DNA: TGTGCCAGTAGTATAGATCCGGTCGGGGAGACCCAGTACTTC

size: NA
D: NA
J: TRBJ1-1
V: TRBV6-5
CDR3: CASSSPREVTEAFF
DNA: TGTGCCAGCAGTTCCCCCCGGGAGGTCACTGAAGCTTTCTTT

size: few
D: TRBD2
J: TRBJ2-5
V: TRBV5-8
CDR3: CASFPLVAGQETQYF
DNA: TGTGCCAGCTTCCCCTTAGTAGCGGGGCAAGAGACCCAGTACTTC